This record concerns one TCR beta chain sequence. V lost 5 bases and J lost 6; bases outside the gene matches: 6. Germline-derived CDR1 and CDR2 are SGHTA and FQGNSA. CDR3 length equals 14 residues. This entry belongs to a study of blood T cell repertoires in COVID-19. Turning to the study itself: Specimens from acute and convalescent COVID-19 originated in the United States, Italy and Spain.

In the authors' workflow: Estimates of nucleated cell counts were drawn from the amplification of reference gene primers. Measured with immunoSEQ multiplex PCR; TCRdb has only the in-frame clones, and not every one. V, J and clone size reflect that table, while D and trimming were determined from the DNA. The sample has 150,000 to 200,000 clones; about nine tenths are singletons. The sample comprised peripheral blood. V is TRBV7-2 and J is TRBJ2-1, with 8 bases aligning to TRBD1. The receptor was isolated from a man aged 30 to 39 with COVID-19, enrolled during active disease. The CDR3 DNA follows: TGTGCCAGCAGCGAGAGGGACAGGCCCAATGAGCAGTTCTTC. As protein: CASSERDRPNEQFF.